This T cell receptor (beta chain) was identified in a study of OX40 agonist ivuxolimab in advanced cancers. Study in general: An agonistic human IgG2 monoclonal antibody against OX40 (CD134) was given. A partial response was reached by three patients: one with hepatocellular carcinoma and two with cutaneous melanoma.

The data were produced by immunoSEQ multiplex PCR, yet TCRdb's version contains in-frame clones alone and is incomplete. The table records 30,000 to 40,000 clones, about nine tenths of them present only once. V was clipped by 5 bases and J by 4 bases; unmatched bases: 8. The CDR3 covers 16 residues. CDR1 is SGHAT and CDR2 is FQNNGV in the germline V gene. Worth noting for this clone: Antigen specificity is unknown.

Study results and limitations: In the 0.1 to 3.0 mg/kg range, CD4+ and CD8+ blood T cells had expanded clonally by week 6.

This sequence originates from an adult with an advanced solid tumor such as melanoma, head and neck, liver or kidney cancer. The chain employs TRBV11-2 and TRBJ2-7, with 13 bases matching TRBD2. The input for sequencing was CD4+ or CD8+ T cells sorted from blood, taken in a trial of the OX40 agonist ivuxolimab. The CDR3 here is CASSPRLAGGSYEQYF. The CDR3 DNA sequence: TGTGCCAGCAGCCCACGACTAGCGGGAGGATCTTACGAGCAGTACTTC.